This entry is about one T cell receptor (beta chain). This clone was picked up a small number of times. Its antigen is not yet known. The record has no base qualities; no much larger clone is one base away. These data originate in a study of shared clonotypes between healthy human individuals (dated by TCRdb to the early 2020s). Regarding the study in general: A few men and two women, aged 18 to 49 years, made up the cohort. Libraries were prepared and TCR repertoires were sequenced by different laboratories using diverse techniques, in order to increase sequencing depth and limit assay-specific biases. Leukapheresis yielded between about 0.94 and 8.9 billion PBMCs per donor. Per donor, three plates each were used for CD4 naive and CD4 memory, two for CD8 naive, and one for CD8 memory. To estimate repertoire size and how much clonotype sharing occurs between individuals, the study deeply sequenced the blood TCR repertoires of a handful of healthy adults. The study at large found these results: Pairwise subsampling led to the expectation that sequencing depth would affect the degree of clonotype sharing among donors. Rarefaction of sorted-subset datasets indicated incomplete sequencing despite the large sequencing depth. Because the study included a small number of donors, the genetic and exposure-history diversity represented was limited. When a handful of donors were compared, the shared fraction of clonotypes was 5% to 6.5% for naive CD4, approximately 3.5% for naive CD8, 2% to 2.5% for memory CD4, and approximately 0.4% for memory CD8. Clonotypes shared by all four sorted-subset donors showed higher generation probabilities than non-shared clonotypes. Naive subsets generally had larger estimated clonotype richness than memory subsets did. Sampling was restricted to blood, and TCR repertoires in tissue are likely to differ from TCR repertoires in blood.

Healthy HIV-negative adults with no recently reported acute infections or vaccinations were included as donors. All donors were Caucasian adults living in Nashville, Tennessee, USA. CD8 memory samples combined magnetically selected CD45RO+ cells with CCR7-negative CD45RA+ effector memory (TemRA) cells. Blood was collected by leukapheresis, and PBMCs were isolated by Ficoll-Histopaque density gradient centrifugation and then cryopreserved in liquid nitrogen vapor phase. Analytical flow cytometry was used to check the purity and quantity of every magnetically sorted T cell population. Genomic DNA was isolated from each sorted fraction and quantified by UV absorbance on a Nanodrop 2000c. In the germline V gene, CDR1 corresponds to SGHAT and CDR2 to FQNNGV. At the junction V is shortened by 5 bases and J by 5 bases; bases outside the gene matches: 6. Measured from the cysteine to the phenylalanine, the CDR3 is 13 residues long. The read is trimmed to its CDR3 DNA, 39 bases read in frame from base 1.

Using the deep immunoSEQ assay, multiplex PCR amplified TCR CDR3 regions from genomic DNA. Genomic DNA extracted from each cell subset was distributed evenly over all wells of several immunoSEQ 96-well plates, and each plate served as one replicate. For sorted subsets, about 200 ng genomic DNA, equal to 30,000 or so T cell genomes, was loaded into each replicate PCR. Purified libraries were measured with a Qubit 3.0 fluorometer, size-checked on a Bioanalyzer 2100, and measured again with the KAPA Library Quantification kit. A separate single-read 150-cycle Illumina NextSeq 550 flow cell was used to sequence each immunoSEQ 96-well plate. Concerning the study's data processing: Because the immunoSEQ output included only junctional sequences and no quality scores, the filtering could not be the same as the filtering used for full-length reads. To assign V/J genes and CDR3, sequences were annotated against IMGT germline references using PyIR, a Python wrapper for IgBLAST v1.9. Reads with weak V/J assignments (E-value above 1e-6), missing CDR3, stop codons, out-of-frame junctions, or ambiguous translated residues were removed. V3J clonotypes were defined as sequences sharing the same inferred V gene, J gene, and CDR3 amino acid sequence. Percentage overlap between repertoires was computed as shared unique clonotypes divided by the size of the smaller repertoire. Repertoire richness was assessed with RTK rarefaction, the Chao1 estimator, and Recon v2.1 estimates of unobserved clonotypes. Generation probabilities for all TCRbeta clonotypes obtained by the gDNA method from a few donors were computed using OLGA. This is the immuneACCESS table as TCRdb keeps it, with only in-frame sequences that have V and J called. A part of the clones is gone; compared with another copy, unresolved V genes explain less than half, and the rest is unexplained. The V and J calls and clone size are taken from that table; D and trimming were inferred from the DNA. The sample has under 150,000 clones on record, more than 65% of them singletons. The ten largest account for roughly 24% of the sample.

The specimen sequenced was memory CD8+ T cells sorted from blood. The cell subset or site label, as the study defines it: CD45RO+ cells pooled with CCR7-negative TemRA cells. This clonotype was sampled from a woman aged 30 to 39 in good health. The V gene is TRBV11-2 and the J gene is TRBJ2-7; 7 bases in between match TRBD2. Here the CDR3 is given as CASSLWTRDEQYF. Here is the DNA: TGTGCCAGCAGCCTATGGACTAGAGACGAGCAGTACTTC.